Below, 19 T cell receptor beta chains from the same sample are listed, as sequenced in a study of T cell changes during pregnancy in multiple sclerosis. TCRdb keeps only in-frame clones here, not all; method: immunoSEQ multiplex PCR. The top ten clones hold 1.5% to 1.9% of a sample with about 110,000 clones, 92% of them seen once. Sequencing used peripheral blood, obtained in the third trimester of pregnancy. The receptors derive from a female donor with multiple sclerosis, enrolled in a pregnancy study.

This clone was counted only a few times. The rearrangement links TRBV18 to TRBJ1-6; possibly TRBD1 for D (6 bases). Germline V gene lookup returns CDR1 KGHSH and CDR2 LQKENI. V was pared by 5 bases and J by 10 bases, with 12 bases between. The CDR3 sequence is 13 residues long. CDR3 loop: CASSSTGYSPLHF. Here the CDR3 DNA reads TGTGCCAGCTCAAGTACAGGGTACTCACCCCTCCACTTT.

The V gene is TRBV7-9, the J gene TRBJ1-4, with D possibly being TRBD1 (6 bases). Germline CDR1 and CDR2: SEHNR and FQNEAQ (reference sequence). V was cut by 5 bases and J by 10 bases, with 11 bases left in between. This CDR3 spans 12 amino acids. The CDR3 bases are TGTGCCAGCAGCCAAGGACAGCCAAAACTGTTTTTT. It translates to CASSQGQPKLFF.

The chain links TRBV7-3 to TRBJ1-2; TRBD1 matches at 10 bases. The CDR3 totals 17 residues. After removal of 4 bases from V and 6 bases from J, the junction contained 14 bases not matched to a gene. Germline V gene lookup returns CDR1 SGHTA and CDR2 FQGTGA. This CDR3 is CASSSLPPGQGFDGYTF. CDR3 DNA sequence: TGTGCCAGCAGCTCGTTACCTCCGGGACAGGGGTTTGATGGCTACACCTTC.

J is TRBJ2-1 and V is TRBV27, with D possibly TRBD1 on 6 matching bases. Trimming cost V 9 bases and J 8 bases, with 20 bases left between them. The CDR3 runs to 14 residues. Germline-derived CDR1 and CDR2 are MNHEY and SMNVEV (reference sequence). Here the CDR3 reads CASGQPRPGDEQFF. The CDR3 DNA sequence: TGTGCCAGTGGACAGCCTCGACCCGGGGATGAGCAGTTCTTC.

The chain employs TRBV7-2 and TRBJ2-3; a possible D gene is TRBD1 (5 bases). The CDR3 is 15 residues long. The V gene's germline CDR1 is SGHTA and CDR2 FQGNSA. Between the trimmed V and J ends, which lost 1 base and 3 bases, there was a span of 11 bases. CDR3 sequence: CASSLDSQGTDTQYF. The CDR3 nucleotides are TGTGCCAGCAGCTTAGATTCCCAGGGAACAGATACGCAGTATTTT.

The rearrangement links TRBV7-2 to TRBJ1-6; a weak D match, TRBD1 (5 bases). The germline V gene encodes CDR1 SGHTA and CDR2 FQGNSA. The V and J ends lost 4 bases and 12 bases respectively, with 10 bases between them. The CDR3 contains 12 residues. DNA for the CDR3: TGTGCCAGCAGCTCCAGGGTAGGACCCCTCCACTTT. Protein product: CASSSRVGPLHF.

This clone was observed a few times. Here the CDR3 reads CASRELRDYTEAFF. For the CDR3, the DNA is TGTGCCAGTAGGGAACTTCGGGACTACACTGAAGCTTTCTTT. This chain joins TRBV19 and TRBJ1-1, with D maybe TRBD1 (5 bases). The CDR3 runs to 14 residues. V was clipped by 6 bases and J by 3 bases, with 14 bases between them. The germline V gene has CDR1 LNHDA and CDR2 SQIVND (reference sequence).

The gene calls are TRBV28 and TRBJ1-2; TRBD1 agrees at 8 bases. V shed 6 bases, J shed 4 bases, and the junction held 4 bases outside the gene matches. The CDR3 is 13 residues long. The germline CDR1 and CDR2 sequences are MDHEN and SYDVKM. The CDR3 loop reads CASSLDRGYGYTF. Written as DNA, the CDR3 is TGTGCCAGCAGCCTCGACAGGGGCTATGGCTACACCTTC.

The CDR3, as DNA: TGTGCCAGCAGCCCGAGGGGAGGAGGAAGCTCACCCCTCCACTTT. Encoded protein: CASSPRGGGSSPLHF. The chain recombines TRBV9 with TRBJ1-6, with D possibly matching TRBD1 (5 bases). V was shortened by 4 bases and J by 10 bases, with 18 bases between the two germline ends. Germline V CDR1 and CDR2: SGDLS, YYNGEE. The CDR3 has 15 residues.

The DNA for the CDR3 is TGTGCCAGCTCACCGATGCTTTCAGATAGGGGGTTGGACTATGGCTACACCTTC. Its protein product is CASSPMLSDRGLDYGYTF. The rearrangement joins TRBV18 to TRBJ1-2; possibly TRBD1 for D (6 bases). Trimming left V 3 bases short and J 3 bases short, with 23 bases between. CDR1 and CDR2 (germline): KGHSH, LQKENI. This CDR3 has 18 residues.

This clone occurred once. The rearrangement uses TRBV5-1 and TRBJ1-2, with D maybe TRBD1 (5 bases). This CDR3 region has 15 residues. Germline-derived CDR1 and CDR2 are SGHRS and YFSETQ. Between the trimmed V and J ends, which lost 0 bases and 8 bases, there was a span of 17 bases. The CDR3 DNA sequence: TGCGCCAGCAGCTTGGAGGTCACCCGGGGGGAAGGCTACACCTTC. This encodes CASSLEVTRGEGYTF.

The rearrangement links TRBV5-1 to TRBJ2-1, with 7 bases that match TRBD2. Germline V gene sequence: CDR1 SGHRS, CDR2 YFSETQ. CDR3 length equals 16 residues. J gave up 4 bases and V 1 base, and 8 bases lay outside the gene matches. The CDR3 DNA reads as TGCGCCAGCAGCTTGAGCGGGGACTATTCTTACAATGAGCAGTTCTTC. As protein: CASSLSGDYSYNEQFF. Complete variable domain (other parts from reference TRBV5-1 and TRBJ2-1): KAGVTQTPRYLIKTRGQQVTLSCSPISGHRSVSWYQQTPGQGLQFLFEYFSETQRNKGNFPGRFSGRQFSNSRSEMNVSTLELGDSALYLCASSLSGDYSYNEQFFGPGTRLTVL.

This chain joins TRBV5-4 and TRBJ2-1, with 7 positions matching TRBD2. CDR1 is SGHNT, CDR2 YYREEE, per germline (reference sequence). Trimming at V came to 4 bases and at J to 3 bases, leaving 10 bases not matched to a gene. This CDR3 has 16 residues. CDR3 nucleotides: TGTGCCAGCAGCCCGCGCCTGGGGGGGGGCTACAATGAGCAGTTCTTC. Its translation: CASSPRLGGGYNEQFF.

The CDR3 loop is CSVQRASTPYEQYF. The CDR3 nucleotides are TGCAGCGTCCAGAGGGCTAGTACTCCCTACGAGCAGTACTTC. The V gene is TRBV29-1, the J gene TRBJ2-7, with a possible D match to TRBD2 (5 bases). V lost 6 bases, J lost 2 bases, and 17 bases lay in between. Per the germline V gene, CDR1 is SQVTM and CDR2 is ANQGSEA. This CDR3 has 14 residues.

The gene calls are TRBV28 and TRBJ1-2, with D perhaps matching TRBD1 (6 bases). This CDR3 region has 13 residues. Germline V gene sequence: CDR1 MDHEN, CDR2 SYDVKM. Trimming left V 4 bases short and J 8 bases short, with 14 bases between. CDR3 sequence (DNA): TGTGCCAGCAGTTCAGACAGGTTCCAGGGCTACACCTTC. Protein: CASSSDRFQGYTF.

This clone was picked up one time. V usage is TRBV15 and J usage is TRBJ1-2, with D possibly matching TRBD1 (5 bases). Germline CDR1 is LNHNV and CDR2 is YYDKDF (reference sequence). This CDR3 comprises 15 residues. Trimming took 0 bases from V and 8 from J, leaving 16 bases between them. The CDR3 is CATSRETGGEEGYTF. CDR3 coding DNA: TGTGCCACCAGCAGAGAAACTGGGGGGGAGGAGGGCTACACCTTC.

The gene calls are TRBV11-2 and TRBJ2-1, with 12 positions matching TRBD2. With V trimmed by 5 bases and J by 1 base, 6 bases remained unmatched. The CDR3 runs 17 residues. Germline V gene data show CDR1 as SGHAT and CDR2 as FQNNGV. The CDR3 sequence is CASSRTSGIGSYNEQFF. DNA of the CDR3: TGTGCCAGCAGCCGGACTAGCGGGATTGGGTCCTACAATGAGCAGTTCTTC.

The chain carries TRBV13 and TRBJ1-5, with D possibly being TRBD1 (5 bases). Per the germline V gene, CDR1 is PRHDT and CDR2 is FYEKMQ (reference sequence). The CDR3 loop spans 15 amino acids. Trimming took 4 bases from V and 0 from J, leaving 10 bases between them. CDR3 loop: CASSSGIGSNQPQHF. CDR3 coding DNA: TGTGCCAGCAGCTCAGGGATCGGTAGCAATCAGCCCCAGCATTTT.

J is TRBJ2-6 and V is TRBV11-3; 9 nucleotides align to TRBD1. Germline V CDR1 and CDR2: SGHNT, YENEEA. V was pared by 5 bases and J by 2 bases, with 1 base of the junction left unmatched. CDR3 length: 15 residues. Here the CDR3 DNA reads TGTGCCAGCAGCAGGACAGGGGCTGGGGCCAACGTCCTGACTTTC. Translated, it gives CASSRTGAGANVLTF.